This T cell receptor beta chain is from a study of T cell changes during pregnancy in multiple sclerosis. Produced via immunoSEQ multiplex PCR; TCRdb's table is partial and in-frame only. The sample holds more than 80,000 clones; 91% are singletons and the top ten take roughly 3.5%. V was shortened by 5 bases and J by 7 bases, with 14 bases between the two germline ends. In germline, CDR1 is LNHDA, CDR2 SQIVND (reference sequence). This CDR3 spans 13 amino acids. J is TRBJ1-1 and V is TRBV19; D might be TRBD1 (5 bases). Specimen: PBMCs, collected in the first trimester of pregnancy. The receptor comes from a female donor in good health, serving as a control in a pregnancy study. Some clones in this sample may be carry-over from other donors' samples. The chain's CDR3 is CASSATVAGEAFF. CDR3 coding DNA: TGTGCCAGTAGTGCGACAGTTGCCGGTGAAGCTTTCTTT.